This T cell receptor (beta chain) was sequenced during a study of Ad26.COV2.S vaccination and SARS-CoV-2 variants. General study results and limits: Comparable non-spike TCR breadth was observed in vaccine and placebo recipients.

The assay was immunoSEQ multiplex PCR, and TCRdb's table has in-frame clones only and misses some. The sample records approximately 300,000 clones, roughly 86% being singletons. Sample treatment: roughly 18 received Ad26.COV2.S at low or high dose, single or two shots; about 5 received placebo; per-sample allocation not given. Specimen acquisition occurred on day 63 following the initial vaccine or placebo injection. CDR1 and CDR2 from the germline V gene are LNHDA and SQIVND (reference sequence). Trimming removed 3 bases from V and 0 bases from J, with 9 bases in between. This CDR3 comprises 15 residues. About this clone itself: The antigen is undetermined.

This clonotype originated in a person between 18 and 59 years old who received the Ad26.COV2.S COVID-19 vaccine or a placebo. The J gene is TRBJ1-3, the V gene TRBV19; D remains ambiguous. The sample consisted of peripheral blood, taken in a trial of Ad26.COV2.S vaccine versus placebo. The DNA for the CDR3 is TGTGCCAGTAGTATTGACAAAGACTCTGGAAACACCATATATTTT. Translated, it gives CASSIDKDSGNTIYF.